This TCR beta chain derives from a study of T cells in Graves' hyperthyroidism and ophthalmopathy. The source material, RNA transcripts, was used to amplify TCR beta CDR3 regions. The HTBI primer set was used in a first-round RT-PCR of the TCR CDR3. MiXCR, run by TCRdb on the multiplex PCR reads, gives a single entry per CDR3 protein. The table includes more than 300,000 distinct CDR3 sequences, approximately 18% detected once. The CDR3 has 15 amino acids. Between the trimmed V and J ends, which lost 2 bases and 2 bases, there was a span of 13 bases. Germline V CDR1 and CDR2: MNHNS, SASEGT. This clonotype was found many times. Preceding any ophthalmopathy symptoms, the blood sample dates from first hyperthyroidism diagnosis.

This chain links TRBV6-1 with TRBJ2-7, with D possibly being TRBD1 (5 bases). Sequences were obtained from blood. The TCR comes from a woman under 40 with Graves' hyperthyroidism that later progressed to Graves' ophthalmopathy. DNA of the CDR3: TGTGCCAGCAGTGAAATTATAGGGGCGACCTACGAGCAGTACTTC. Protein: CASSEIIGATYEQYF.